This TCR beta chain was retrieved from a study of T cell clonality in common variable immunodeficiency. This clone was recorded at least ten times. The CDR3 extends 3 residues past the end of the read, so its final part is completed from the germline J gene. The CDR3 covers 16 residues. Trimming left V 9 bases short and J 0 bases short, with 18 bases between. Germline-derived CDR1 and CDR2 are LNHDA and SQIVND (reference sequence). Libraries were prepared by immunoSEQ multiplex PCR; TCRdb keeps only in-frame clonotypes and omits some of them. The sample holds about 64,000 clones, and no clone turns up only once.

The sequenced sample was peripheral blood mononuclear cells. The receptor's source is a person aged 18 to 70 in good health. V gene TRBV19 combines with J gene TRBJ1-5; D may be TRBD1 (5 bases). The DNA read from the CDR3 is TGTGCCAGCCTACAAGGCAGGGTAAATAGCAATCAGCCC. It specifies CASLQGRVNSNQP. The whole CDR3 sequence reads CASLQGRVNSNQPQHF.